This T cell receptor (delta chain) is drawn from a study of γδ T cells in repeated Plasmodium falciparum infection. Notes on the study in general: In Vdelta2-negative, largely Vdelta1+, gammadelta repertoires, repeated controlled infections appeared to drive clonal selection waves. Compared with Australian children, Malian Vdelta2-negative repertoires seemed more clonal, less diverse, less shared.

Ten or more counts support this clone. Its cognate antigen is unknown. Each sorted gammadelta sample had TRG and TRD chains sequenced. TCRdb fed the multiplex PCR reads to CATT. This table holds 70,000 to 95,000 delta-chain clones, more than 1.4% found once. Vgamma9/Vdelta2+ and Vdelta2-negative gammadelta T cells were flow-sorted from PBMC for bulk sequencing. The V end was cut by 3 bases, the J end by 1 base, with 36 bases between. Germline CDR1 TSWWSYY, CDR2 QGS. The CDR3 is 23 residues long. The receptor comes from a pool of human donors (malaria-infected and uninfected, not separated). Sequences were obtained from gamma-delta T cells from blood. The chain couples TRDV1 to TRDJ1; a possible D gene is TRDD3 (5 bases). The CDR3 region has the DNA TGTGCTCTTGGGGACTACACTTTCCACGGCGGTACTGGTGTATTTCCGTGCACCGATAAACTCATCTTT. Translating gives CALGDYTFHGGTGVFPCTDKLIF.